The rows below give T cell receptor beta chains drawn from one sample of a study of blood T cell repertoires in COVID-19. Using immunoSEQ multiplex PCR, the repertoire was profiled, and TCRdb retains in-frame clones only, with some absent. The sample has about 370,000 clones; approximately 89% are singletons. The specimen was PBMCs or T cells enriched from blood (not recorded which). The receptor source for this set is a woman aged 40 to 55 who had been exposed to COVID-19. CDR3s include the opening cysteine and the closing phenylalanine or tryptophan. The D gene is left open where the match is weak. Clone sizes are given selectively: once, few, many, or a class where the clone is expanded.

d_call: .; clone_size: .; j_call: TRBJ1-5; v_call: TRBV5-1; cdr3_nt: TGCGCCAGCAGCTTCAACGGGGAAACCTATCAGCCCCAGCATTTT; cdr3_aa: CASSFNGETYQPQHF
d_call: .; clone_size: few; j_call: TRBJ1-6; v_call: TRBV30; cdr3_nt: TGTGCCTGGAGCCCGGGTATTCAACCCCTCCACTTT; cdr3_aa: CAWSPGIQPLHF
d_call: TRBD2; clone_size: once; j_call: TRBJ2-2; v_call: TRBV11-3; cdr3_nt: TGTGCCAGCAGCTTAGTATCCCTAGCGGGGGGCCGCACCGGGGAGCTGTTTTTT; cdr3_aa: CASSLVSLAGGRTGELFF
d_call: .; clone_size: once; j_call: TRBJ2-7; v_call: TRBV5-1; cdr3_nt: TGCGCCAGCAGCTCGAGGGGACTGGGCTACGAGCAGTACTTC; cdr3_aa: CASSSRGLGYEQYF
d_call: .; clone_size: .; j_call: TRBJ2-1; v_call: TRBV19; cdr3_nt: TGTGCCAGTAGTATAGCGGGAGTTTCGGATGAGCAGTTCTTC; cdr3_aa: CASSIAGVSDEQFF
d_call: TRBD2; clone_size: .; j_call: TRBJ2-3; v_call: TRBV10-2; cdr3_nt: TGCGCCAGCAGTGACTTTGGGGGGACTAGCCTGAGAGATACGCAGTATTTT; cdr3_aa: CASSDFGGTSLRDTQYF
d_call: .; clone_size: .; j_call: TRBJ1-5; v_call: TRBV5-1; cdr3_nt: TGCGCCAGCAGCTTGGCCGAGGATCAGCCCCAGCATTTT; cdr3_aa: CASSLAEDQPQHF
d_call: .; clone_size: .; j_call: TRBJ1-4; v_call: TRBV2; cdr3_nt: TGTGCCAGCAGTGAAGCCTCAGGGACTAATGAAAAACTGTTTTTT; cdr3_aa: CASSEASGTNEKLFF
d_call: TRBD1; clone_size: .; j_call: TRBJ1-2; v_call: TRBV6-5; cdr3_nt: TGTGCCAGCAAGGGGGGACAGGGTCATGACACCTTC; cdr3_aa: CASKGGQGHDTF
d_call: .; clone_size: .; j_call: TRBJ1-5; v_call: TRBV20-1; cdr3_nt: TGCAGTGCTAGTAGGGCAGGGTGGCCCCAGCATTTT; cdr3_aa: CSASRAGWPQHF
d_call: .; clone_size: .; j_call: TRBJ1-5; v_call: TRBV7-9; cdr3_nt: TGTGCCAGCAGCTTCGGCCAGGTCCGTCAGCCCCAGCATTTT; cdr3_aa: CASSFGQVRQPQHF
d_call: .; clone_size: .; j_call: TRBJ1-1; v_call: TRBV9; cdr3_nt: TGTGCCAGCAGCGTAGGGTCAGGGATGAACACTGAAGCTTTCTTT; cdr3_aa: CASSVGSGMNTEAFF
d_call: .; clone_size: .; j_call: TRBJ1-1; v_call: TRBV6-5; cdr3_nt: TGTGCCAGCACCAAAGAACTACTTATGAACACTGAAGCTTTCTTT; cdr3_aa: CASTKELLMNTEAFF
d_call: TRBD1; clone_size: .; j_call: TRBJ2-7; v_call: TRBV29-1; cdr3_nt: TGCAGCGTTGTCGGACAGGGTACCTACGAGCAGTACTTC; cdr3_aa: CSVVGQGTYEQYF
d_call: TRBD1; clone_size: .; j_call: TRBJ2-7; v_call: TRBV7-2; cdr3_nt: TGTGCCAGCAGCTTAGTAGGGACAGGGGTCTACGAGCAGTACTTC; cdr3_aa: CASSLVGTGVYEQYF
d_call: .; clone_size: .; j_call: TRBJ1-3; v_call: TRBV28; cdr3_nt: TGTGCCAGCAGAACACAGGTCTCTGGAAACACCATATATTTT; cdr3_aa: CASRTQVSGNTIYF
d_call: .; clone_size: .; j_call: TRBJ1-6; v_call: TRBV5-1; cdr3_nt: TGCGCCAGCAGCTTGGATGGTTCAGGAAGCTCCTATAATTCACCCCTCCACTTT; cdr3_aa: CASSLDGSGSSYNSPLHF
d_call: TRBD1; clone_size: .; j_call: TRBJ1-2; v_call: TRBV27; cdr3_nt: TGTGCCAGCAGTTTATCGTTCCGGACAGGGGCCCATGGCTACACCTTC; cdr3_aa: CASSLSFRTGAHGYTF
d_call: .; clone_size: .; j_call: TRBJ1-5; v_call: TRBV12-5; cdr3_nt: TGTGCTAGCGATCTCGGAGCCGTAGTCAATCAGCCCCAGCATTTT; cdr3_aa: CASDLGAVVNQPQHF
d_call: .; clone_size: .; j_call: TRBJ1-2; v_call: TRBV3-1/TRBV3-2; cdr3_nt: TGTGCCAGCAGCCAAGGATTGATTGGCAGGTTACATGGCTACACCTTC; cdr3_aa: CASSQGLIGRLHGYTF
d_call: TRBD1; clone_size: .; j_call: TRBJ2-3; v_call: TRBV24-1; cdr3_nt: TGTGCCACCAGTGATTTGGCACCGGGACAGGGGGCGGCAGATACGCAGTATTTT; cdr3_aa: CATSDLAPGQGAADTQYF
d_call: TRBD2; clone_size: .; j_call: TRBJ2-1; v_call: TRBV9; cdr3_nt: TGTGCCAGCAGCGCCGGGACTAGCGGGGGGGCAACCTACAATGAGCAGTTCTTC; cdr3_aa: CASSAGTSGGATYNEQFF
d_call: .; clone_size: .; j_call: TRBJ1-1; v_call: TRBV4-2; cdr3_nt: TGTGCCAGCAGCCAAGACTGGTCAGGCCTTCTTGAAGCTTTCTTT; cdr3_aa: CASSQDWSGLLEAFF
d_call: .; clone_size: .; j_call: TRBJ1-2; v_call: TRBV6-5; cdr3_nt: TGTGCCAGCAGGGTAGCTAACTATGGCTACACCTTC; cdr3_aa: CASRVANYGYTF
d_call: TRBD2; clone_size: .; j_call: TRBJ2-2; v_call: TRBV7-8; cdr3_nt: TGTGCCAGCAGCCCAGGACTAGCGGAGACGAACACCGGGGAGCTGTTTTTT; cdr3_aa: CASSPGLAETNTGELFF
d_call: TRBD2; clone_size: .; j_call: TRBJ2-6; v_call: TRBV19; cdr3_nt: TGTGCCAGTAGTTCCGGACTAGCGGGAAGACTTTCTGGGGCCAACGTCCTGACTTTC; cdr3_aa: CASSSGLAGRLSGANVLTF
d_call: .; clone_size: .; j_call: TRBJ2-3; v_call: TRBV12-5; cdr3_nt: TGTGCTAGTGGTTTGCCGGGGGGCACAGATACGCAGTATTTT; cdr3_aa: CASGLPGGTDTQYF
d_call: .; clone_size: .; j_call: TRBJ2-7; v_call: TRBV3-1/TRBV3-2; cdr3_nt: TGTGCCAGCAGCCAGAACGGAGCGCTACCGGCCTACGAGCAGTACTTC; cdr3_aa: CASSQNGALPAYEQYF
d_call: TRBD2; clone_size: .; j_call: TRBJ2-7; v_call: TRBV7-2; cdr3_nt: TGTGCCAGCAGCTTGACTAGCGGTAATGCCTACGAGCAGTACTTC; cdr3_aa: CASSLTSGNAYEQYF
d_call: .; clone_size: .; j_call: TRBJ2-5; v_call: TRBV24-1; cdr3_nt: TGTGCCACCAGTGATTACGGGGGTTCAGAGACCCAGTACTTC; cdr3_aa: CATSDYGGSETQYF
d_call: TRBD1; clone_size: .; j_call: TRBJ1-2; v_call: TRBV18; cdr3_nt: TGTGCCAGCTTGTTAGGACAGGGGGCTACGAGCTACACCTTC; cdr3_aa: CASLLGQGATSYTF
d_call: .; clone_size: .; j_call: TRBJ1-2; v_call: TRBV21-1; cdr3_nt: TGTGCCAGCAGCAAAGGAGACACAGGGCTTAACTATGGCTACACCTTC; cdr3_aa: CASSKGDTGLNYGYTF
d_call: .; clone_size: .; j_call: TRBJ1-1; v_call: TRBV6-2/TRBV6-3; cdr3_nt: TGTGCCAGCAGTTACGGCCGGGAAGGCGCTGAAGCTTTCTTT; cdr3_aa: CASSYGREGAEAFF
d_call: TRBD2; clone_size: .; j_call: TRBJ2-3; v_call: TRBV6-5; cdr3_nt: TGTGCCAGTCAGCGGGGGCTCACAGATACGCAGTATTTT; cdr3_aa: CASQRGLTDTQYF
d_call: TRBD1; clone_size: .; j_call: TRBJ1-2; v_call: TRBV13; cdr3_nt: TGTGCCAGCAGCCGAGGGACAGGGGGCCTATCTAACTATGGCTACACCTTC; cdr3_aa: CASSRGTGGLSNYGYTF
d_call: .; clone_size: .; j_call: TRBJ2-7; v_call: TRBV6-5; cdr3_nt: TGTGCCAGCAGTTACAACGGGGTGGGCTCCTACGAGCAGTACTTC; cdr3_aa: CASSYNGVGSYEQYF
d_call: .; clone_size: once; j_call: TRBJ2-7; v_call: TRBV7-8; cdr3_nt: TGTGCCAGCAGCGTCTCTCCAGGGGGGAGCTACGAGCAGTACTTC; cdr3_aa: CASSVSPGGSYEQYF
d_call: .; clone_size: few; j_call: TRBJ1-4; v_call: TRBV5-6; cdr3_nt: TGTGCCAGCAGCCGTGAGGGGAGGGGGAAACTGTTTTTT; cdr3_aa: CASSREGRGKLFF
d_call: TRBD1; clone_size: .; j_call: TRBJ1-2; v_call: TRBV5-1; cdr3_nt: TGCGCCAGCAGCTTGTCCCCAGGGGGCAGTAACTATGGCTACACCTTC; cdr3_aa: CASSLSPGGSNYGYTF
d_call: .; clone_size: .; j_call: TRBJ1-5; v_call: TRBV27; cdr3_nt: TGTGCCAGCAGTTTTGGAGGGGAGGGGAATCAGCCCCAGCATTTT; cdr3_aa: CASSFGGEGNQPQHF
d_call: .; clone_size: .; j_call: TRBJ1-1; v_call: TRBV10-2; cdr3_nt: TGCGCCACCCAAGGGGGAGGGAGGAAAGGAGAAGTCACTGAAGCTTTCTTT; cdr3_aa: CATQGGGRKGEVTEAFF
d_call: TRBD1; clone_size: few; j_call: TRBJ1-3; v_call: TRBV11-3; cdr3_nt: TGTGCCAGCAGCACAGGGGGCTCTGGAAACACCATATATTTT; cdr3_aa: CASSTGGSGNTIYF
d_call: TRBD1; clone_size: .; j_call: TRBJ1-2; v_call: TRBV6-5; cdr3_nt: TGTGCCAGCAGTACCGGAGCAGGGGGGTATGGCTACACCTTC; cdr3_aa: CASSTGAGGYGYTF
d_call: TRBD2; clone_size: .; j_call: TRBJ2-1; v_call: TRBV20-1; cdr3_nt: TGCAGTGCTAGTCGGCTAGCGGGAGGTCAATTCTACAATGAGCAGTTCTTC; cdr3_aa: CSASRLAGGQFYNEQFF
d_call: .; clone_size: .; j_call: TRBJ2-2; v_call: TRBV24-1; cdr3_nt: TGTGCCACCAATCAGGCGGGGCGAGGGGAGCTGTTTTTT; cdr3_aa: CATNQAGRGELFF
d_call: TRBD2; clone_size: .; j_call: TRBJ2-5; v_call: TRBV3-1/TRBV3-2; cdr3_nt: TGTGCCAGCAGCTCCAGGACTAGCGGGGGGAAGACCCAGTACTTC; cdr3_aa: CASSSRTSGGKTQYF
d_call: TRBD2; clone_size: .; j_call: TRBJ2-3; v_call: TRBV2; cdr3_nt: TGTGCCAGCGTCCCCGGGACTAGCGGGCCAGATACGCAGTATTTT; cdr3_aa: CASVPGTSGPDTQYF
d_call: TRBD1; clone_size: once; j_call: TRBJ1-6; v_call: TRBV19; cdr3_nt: TGTGCCAGTAGTGTTGGGACAGGGGAATCACCCCTCCACTTT; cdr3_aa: CASSVGTGESPLHF
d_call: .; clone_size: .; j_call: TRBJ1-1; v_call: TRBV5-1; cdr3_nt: TGCGCCAGCAGCGCCTTAGCCAGGGGAGACACTGAAGCTTTCTTT; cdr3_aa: CASSALARGDTEAFF
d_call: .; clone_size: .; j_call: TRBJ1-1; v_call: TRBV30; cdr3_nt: TGTGCCTGGAGTGAGGCTGGGCACACTGAAGCTTTCTTT; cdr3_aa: CAWSEAGHTEAFF
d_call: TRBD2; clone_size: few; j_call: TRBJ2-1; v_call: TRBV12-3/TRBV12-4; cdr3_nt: TGTGCCAGCAGTCTGGGACTAGCAGGTGAGCAGTTCTTC; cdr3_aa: CASSLGLAGEQFF